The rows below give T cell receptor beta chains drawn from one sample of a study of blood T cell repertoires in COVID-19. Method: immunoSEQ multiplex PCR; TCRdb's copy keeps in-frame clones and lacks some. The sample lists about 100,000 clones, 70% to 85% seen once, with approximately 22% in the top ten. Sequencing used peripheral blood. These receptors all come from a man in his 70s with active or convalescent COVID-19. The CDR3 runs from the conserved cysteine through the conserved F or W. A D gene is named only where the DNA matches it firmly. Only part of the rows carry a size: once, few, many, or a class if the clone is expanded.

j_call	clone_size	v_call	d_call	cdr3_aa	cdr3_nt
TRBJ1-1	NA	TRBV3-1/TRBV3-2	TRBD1	CASRNHRGGAFF	TGTGCCAGCAGAAACCACAGGGGCGGCGCTTTCTTT
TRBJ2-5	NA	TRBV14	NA	CASSQDRGRPRETQYF	TGTGCCAGCAGCCAAGATCGGGGTCGCCCGAGGGAGACCCAGTACTTC
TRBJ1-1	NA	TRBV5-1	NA	CASSLVSNTEAFF	TGCGCCAGCAGCTTGGTCTCCAACACTGAAGCTTTCTTT
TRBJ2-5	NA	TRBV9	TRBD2	CASSVAGGPETQYF	TGTGCCAGCAGCGTAGCGGGGGGTCCTGAGACCCAGTACTTC
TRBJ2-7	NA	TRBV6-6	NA	CASSYSGPSYEQYF	TGTGCCAGCAGTTACTCTGGGCCGAGCTACGAGCAGTACTTC
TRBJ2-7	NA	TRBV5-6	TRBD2	CASSVAGGTGWGYEQYF	TGTGCCAGCAGCGTGGCGGGGGGAACAGGCTGGGGTTACGAGCAGTACTTC
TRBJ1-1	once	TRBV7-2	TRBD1	CASKGQGGNTEAFF	TGTGCCAGCAAGGGACAGGGGGGAAACACTGAAGCTTTCTTT
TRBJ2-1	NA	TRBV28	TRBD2	CASIPGSGYNNEQFF	TGTGCCAGCATCCCGGGTAGCGGGTATAACAATGAGCAGTTCTTC
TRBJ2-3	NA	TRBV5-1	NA	CASSPKGQGGGPQYF	TGCGCCAGCAGCCCGAAAGGACAGGGAGGGGGACCGCAGTATTTT
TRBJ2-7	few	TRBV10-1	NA	CASSEVRPSSYEQYF	TGCGCCAGCAGTGAGGTACGTCCTAGCTCCTACGAGCAGTACTTC
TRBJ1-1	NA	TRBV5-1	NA	CASSLFLGRGTEAFF	TGCGCCAGCAGCTTGTTCCTAGGGCGGGGGACTGAAGCTTTCTTT
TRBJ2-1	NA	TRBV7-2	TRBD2	CASSVIAGPYNEQFF	TGTGCCAGCAGCGTAATAGCGGGACCGTACAATGAGCAGTTCTTC
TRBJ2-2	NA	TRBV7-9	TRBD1	CASSGSGGTGELFF	TGTGCCAGCAGTGGCTCAGGGGGCACCGGGGAGCTGTTTTTT
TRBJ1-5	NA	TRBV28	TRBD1	CASTTGVISNQPQHF	TGTGCCAGCACGACAGGGGTAATAAGCAATCAGCCCCAGCATTTT
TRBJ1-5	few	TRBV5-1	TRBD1	CASSSGQGNQPQHF	TGCGCCAGCAGCTCGGGACAGGGCAATCAGCCCCAGCATTTT
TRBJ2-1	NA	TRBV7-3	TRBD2	CASSLGTSGGNEQFF	TGTGCCAGCAGCTTAGGAACTAGCGGGGGCAATGAGCAGTTCTTC
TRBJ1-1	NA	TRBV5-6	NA	CASSLYGLRTEAFF	TGTGCCAGCAGCTTATACGGGTTGAGGACTGAAGCTTTCTTT
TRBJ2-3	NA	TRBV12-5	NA	CASGLDSVPDTQYF	TGTGCTAGTGGTTTGGACTCGGTCCCGGATACGCAGTATTTT
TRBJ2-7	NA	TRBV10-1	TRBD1	CASSNPGQGIYEQYF	TGCGCCAGCAGTAACCCGGGACAGGGGATTTACGAGCAGTACTTC
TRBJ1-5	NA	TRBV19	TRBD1	CASKNVDRGNQPQHF	TGTGCCAGTAAGAACGTGGACAGGGGAAATCAGCCCCAGCATTTT
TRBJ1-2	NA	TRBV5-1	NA	CASSTQAQGSYGYTF	TGCGCCAGCAGCACCCAAGCCCAGGGGTCCTATGGCTACACCTTC
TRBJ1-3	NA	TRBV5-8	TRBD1	CASSPGQGRNTIYF	TGTGCCAGCAGCCCGGGACAGGGACGGAACACCATATATTTT
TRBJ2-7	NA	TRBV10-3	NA	CAIRRDSYEQYF	TGTGCCATCAGGCGGGATTCCTACGAGCAGTACTTC
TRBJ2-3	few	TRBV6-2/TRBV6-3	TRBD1	CASSYSTGADTDTQYF	TGTGCCAGCAGTTACTCTACAGGGGCGGACACAGATACGCAGTATTTT